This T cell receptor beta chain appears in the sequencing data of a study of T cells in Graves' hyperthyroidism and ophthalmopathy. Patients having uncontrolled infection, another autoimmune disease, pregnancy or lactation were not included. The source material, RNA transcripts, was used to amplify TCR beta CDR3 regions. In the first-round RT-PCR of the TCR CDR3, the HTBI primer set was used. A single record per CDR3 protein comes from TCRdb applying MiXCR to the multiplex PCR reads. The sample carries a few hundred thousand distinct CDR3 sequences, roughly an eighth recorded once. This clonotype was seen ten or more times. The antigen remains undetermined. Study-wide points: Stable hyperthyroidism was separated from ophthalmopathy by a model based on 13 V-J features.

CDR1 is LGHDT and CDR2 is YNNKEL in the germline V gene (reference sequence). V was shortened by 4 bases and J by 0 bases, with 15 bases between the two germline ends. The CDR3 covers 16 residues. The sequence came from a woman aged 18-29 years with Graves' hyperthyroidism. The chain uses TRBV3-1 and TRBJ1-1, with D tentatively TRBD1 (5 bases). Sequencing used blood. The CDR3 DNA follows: TGTGCCAGCAGCCCACCGGGGGGACCCTTGAACACTGAAGCTTTCTTT. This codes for CASSPPGGPLNTEAFF.